This TCR beta chain was sequenced for a study of CD8+ T cells in alopecia areata. After isolation, RNA underwent reverse transcription to generate cDNA as the sequencing template. Sequencing used immunoSEQ multiplex PCR; TCRdb keeps in-frame clones, though not all of them. The sample lists 200,000 to 250,000 clones; 50% to 75% were seen once. The CDR3 is 14 residues long. Germline trimming cut 7 bases from V and 4 bases from J; bases unmatched to any gene: 10. Germline loops: CDR1 SQVTM, CDR2 ANQGSEA. Specified treatment: oral pan-JAK inhibitor, 5-10 mg twice daily. Alopecia areata patients gave lesional scalp punch biopsies and peripheral blood samples.

This sample comprised CD4+ T cells sorted from blood, obtained at week 4, from a patient treated with tofacitinib. This clonotype was obtained from a human donor with alopecia areata. The V call is TRBV29-1, the J call TRBJ2-1; 7 nucleotides match TRBD1. The CDR3 loop reads CSALKGTAYNEQFF. For the CDR3, the DNA is TGCAGCGCCTTGAAGGGGACAGCATACAATGAGCAGTTCTTC.